In this sample, the clone carrying this T cell receptor (beta chain) turned up many times. The germline V gene has CDR1 LGHNA and CDR2 YSLEER. V dropped 2 bases and J dropped 4 bases, with 7 bases sitting between them. CDR3 size: 13 residues. Primers used for first-strand cDNA, a TRAV- and TRBV-specific set, covered both alpha and beta chains. TCR amplification involved about 20 PCR cycles with a constant-region primer and V-primer adapter. Using its own MiXCR run on the reads, TCRdb lists one record per CDR3 protein. The profile covers roughly 95,000 distinct CDR3 sequences, with roughly 20% appearing a single time and over 10% taken by the ten largest. Regarding time point: after trial treatment. Documented treatment: LDRT plus nivolumab, ipilimumab, low-dose cyclophosphamide and aspirin (RACIN trial). The therapy administered to donors comprised nivolumab, ipilimumab, aspirin, low-dose cyclophosphamide and low-dose radiotherapy.

The sample is drawn from a study of low-dose radiotherapy and immunotherapy resistance in tumors. V usage is TRBV4-3 and J usage is TRBJ2-3; no reliable D call. The origin of this receptor is a female donor with ovarian cancer. The starting material was PBMCs, obtained after low-dose radiotherapy plus immunotherapy. The CDR3 coding sequence is TGCGCCAGCAGCCAAACTTGGGCAGATACGCAGTATTTT. Translated: CASSQTWADTQYF.